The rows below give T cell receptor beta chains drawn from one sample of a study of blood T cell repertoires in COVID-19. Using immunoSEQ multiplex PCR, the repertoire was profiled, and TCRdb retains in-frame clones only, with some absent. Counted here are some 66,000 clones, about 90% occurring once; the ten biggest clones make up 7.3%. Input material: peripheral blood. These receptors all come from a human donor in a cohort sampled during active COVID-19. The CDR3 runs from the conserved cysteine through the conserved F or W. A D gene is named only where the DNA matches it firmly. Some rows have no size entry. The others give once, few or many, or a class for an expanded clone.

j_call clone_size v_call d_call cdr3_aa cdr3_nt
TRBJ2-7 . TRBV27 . CASSLAAHSYEQYF TGTGCCAGCAGTTTGGCGGCCCACTCCTACGAGCAGTACTTC
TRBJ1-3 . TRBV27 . CASRLRGEPRNTIYF TGTGCCAGCAGGCTTAGAGGAGAACCTCGAAACACCATATATTTT
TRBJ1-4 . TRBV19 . CASSISTDEKLFF TGTGCCAGTAGTATTAGTACAGATGAAAAACTGTTTTTT
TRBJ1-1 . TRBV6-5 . CASSHRTLRNTEAFF TGTGCCAGCAGTCACCGAACACTACGGAACACTGAAGCTTTCTTT
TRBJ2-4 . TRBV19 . CASSIVRAGSAEAKNIQYF TGTGCCAGTAGTATAGTTAGAGCCGGGAGTGCCGAAGCCAAAAACATTCAGTACTTC
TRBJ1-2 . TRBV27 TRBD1 CASSLRGQGRYGYTF TGTGCCAGCAGTTTAAGGGGACAGGGTCGATATGGCTACACCTTC
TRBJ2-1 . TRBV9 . CASSVASASYNEQFF TGTGCCAGCAGCGTAGCTAGCGCTTCCTACAATGAGCAGTTCTTC
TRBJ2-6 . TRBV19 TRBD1 CASSVGQGTGANVLTF TGTGCCAGTAGTGTGGGACAGGGGACTGGGGCCAACGTCCTGACTTTC
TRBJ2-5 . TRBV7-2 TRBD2 CASSQRSLAGGRETQYF TGTGCCAGCAGCCAACGGTCGTTAGCGGGGGGGCGAGAGACCCAGTACTTC
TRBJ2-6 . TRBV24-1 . CATSGEGSSGANVLTF TGTGCCACCAGTGGTGAGGGTTCATCTGGGGCCAACGTCCTGACTTTC
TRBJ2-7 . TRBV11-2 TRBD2 CASSPGLVYLQYF TGTGCCAGCAGCCCAGGACTAGTTTACCTACAGTACTTC
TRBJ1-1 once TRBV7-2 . CASSLQQNTEAFF TGTGCCAGCAGCCTACAGCAAAACACTGAAGCTTTCTTT
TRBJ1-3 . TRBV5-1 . CASRDRGGGNTIYF TGCGCCAGCAGGGACCGGGGTGGAGGAAACACCATATATTTT
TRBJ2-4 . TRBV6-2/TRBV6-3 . CASSYSPAGNIQYF TGTGCCAGCAGTTACTCGCCGGCAGGGAACATTCAGTACTTC
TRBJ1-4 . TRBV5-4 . CASSSGHNEKLFF TGTGCCAGCAGCTCGGGACATAATGAAAAACTGTTTTTT
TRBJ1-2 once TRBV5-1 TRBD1 CASSLAEDRGKGYTF TGCGCCAGCAGCTTGGCCGAGGACAGGGGCAAGGGCTACACCTTC
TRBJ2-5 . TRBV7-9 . CASRLATQETQYF TGTGCCAGCAGACTAGCCACCCAAGAGACCCAGTACTTC
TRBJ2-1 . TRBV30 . CAWSIGIPSTEQFF TGTGCCTGGAGTATCGGGATACCAAGTACTGAGCAGTTCTTC
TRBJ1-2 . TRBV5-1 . CASSLELGEGEDGYTF TGCGCCAGCAGCTTGGAACTCGGGGAGGGGGAGGATGGCTACACCTTC
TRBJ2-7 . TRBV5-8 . CASSLRLAGFSYEQYF TGTGCCAGCAGCTTGCGTCTTGCGGGCTTCTCCTACGAGCAGTACTTC
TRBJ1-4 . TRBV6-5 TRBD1 CASSYGRDRALFF TGTGCCAGCAGTTACGGGAGGGACAGGGCCCTGTTTTTT
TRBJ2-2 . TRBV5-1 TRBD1 CASSPRTGGGTGELFF TGCGCCAGCAGCCCCCGGACAGGCGGTGGGACCGGGGAGCTGTTTTTT
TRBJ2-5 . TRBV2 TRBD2 CASRHPGTSGGETQYF TGTGCCAGCAGACACCCGGGGACTAGCGGGGGGGAGACCCAGTACTTC
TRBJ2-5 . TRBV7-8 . CASSWGHEETQYF TGTGCCAGCAGCTGGGGACACGAAGAGACCCAGTACTTC
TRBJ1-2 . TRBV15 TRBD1 CATSRGRRTGVPTSYGYTF TGTGCCACCAGCAGAGGGCGGCGGACAGGGGTCCCTACCTCCTATGGCTACACCTTC
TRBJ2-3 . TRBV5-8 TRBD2 CASSQHLSSGRTDTQYF TGTGCCAGCAGCCAGCACCTATCTAGCGGACGCACAGATACGCAGTATTTT
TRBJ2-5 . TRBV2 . CASSFSSGTQKGTQYF TGTGCCAGCAGTTTTTCATCCGGGACACAGAAGGGTACCCAGTACTTC
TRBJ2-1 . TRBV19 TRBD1 CASSISETGGYNEQFF TGTGCCAGTAGTATATCGGAGACAGGGGGGTACAATGAGCAGTTCTTC
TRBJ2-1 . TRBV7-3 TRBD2 CASSSEAGGNYNEQFF TGTGCCAGCAGCTCGGAAGCGGGAGGAAACTACAATGAGCAGTTCTTC